Listed here are 7 T cell receptor beta chains from one sample, sequenced in a study of blood T cells in healthy people across ages. A sample-barcoded 5' primer and a J-beta primer mix were used in a second PCR of roughly 6 to 11 cycles. MiXCR was run by TCRdb on the 5' RACE reads, yielding one entry per CDR3 protein. The data contain about 1.8 million distinct CDR3 sequences, just under 50% of them singletons. The sample comprised blood. The source of these receptors is a middle-aged woman in good health.

The rearrangement uses TRBV29-1 and TRBJ2-7; D may be TRBD1 (6 bases). This CDR3 is built from 14 residues. V was clipped by 5 bases and J by 3 bases, with 17 bases between them. CDR1 SQVTM and CDR2 ANQGSEA come from the germline V gene. DNA for the CDR3: TGCAGCGTTAAGACACAGGGTAAGGACTACGAGCAGTACTTC. Its protein product is CSVKTQGKDYEQYF.

This clonotype has only a few counts. The genes are TRBV4-3 and TRBJ2-7; D gene unclear. The CDR3 is 12 residues long. V was cut by 0 bases and J by 9 bases, with 9 bases left in between. From germline, CDR1 is LGHNA and CDR2 YSLEER. In nucleotides, the CDR3 is TGCGCCAGCAGCCAAGATAAGACCCTGCAGTACTTC. Its translation is CASSQDKTLQYF.

The CDR3 region has the DNA TGTGCCAGCAGCCAAGGGGGGGGCCTAGGCACAGATACGCAGTATTTT. Translation gives CASSQGGGLGTDTQYF. The chain links TRBV4-2 to TRBJ2-3, with TRBD2 as a possible D gene (7 bases). The V and J ends lost 1 base and 1 base respectively, with 12 bases between them. Germline CDR1 LGHNA, CDR2 YNFKEQ. This CDR3 contains 16 residues.

This clonotype was picked up one time. This chain joins TRBV20-1 and TRBJ1-2; TRBD1 is a possible D gene (6 bases). V gave up 3 bases and J gave up 4 bases, with 18 bases separating them. This CDR3 has 15 residues. Germline-derived CDR1 and CDR2 are DFQATT and SNEGSKA (reference sequence). CDR3 region: CSASLRQGGGYGYTF. In nucleotides, the CDR3 is TGCAGTGCTAGTCTCCGACAAGGGGGGGGCTATGGCTACACCTTC.

This clonotype was found a few times. Here the CDR3 reads CASSLEGNSYEQYF. CDR3 bases: TGTGCCAGCAGTTTAGAAGGGAACTCCTACGAGCAGTACTTC. V usage is TRBV27 and J usage is TRBJ2-7; D uncertain. Germline lookup yields CDR1 MNHEY and CDR2 SMNVEV (reference sequence). The CDR3 loop spans 14 amino acids. The V gene lost 2 bases and the J gene lost 0 bases, with 8 bases spanning the gap.

The rearrangement links TRBV19 to TRBJ2-5, with unresolved D. The germline gives CDR1 LNHDA, CDR2 SQIVND (reference sequence). CDR3 length equals 13 residues. Between the trimmed V and J ends, which lost 10 bases and 2 bases, there was a span of 14 bases. In nucleotides, the CDR3 is TGTGCCATCTCCCGGAAAATTCAAGAGACCCAGTACTTC. This gives the protein CAISRKIQETQYF.

This clonotype was seen more than once but under ten times. The CDR3 protein is CATQGQLGVDTQYF. As DNA, the CDR3 is TGTGCCACCCAAGGACAGTTGGGGGTAGATACGCAGTATTTT. The V call is TRBV10-3, the J call TRBJ2-3, with D perhaps TRBD1 (6 bases). V gave up 10 bases and J gave up 5 bases, with 19 bases separating them. Per germline, CDR1 ENHRY and CDR2 SYGVKD. The CDR3 spans 14 residues.